A selection of T cell receptor beta chains follows, all from one sample in a study of blood T cell repertoires in COVID-19. Sequencing was performed with immunoSEQ multiplex PCR; in TCRdb, only in-frame clones are kept and a portion is missing. The data contain some 330,000 clones, about nine tenths of them singletons. The sample taken for sequencing was peripheral blood. These receptors came from a woman aged 25 to 39 with COVID-19, enrolled during active disease. The CDR3 runs from the conserved cysteine through the conserved F or W. The order of the fields is V gene, clone size, J gene, D gene, CDR3 DNA, CDR3 protein. A D gene is named only where the DNA matches it firmly. Expanded clones are given a class, and other clones once, few, many or no size at all.

V gene: TRBV6-5; clone size: NA; J gene: TRBJ2-1; D gene: NA; CDR3 DNA: TGTGCCAGCAAGATCCGGAATGAGCAGTTCTTC; CDR3 protein: CASKIRNEQFF
V gene: TRBV5-3; clone size: NA; J gene: TRBJ2-1; D gene: NA; CDR3 DNA: TGTGCCAGAAGCTTGTGGCCGGGAAACTACAATGAGCAGTTCTTC; CDR3 protein: CARSLWPGNYNEQFF
V gene: TRBV4-3; clone size: once; J gene: TRBJ2-5; D gene: NA; CDR3 DNA: TGCGCCAGCAGCCAAGGGGCTACCGGTGGGGAGACCCAGTACTTC; CDR3 protein: CASSQGATGGETQYF
V gene: TRBV19; clone size: once; J gene: TRBJ1-1; D gene: NA; CDR3 DNA: TGTGCCAGTAGTACAACAGGGTTAGGCGAAGCTTTCTTT; CDR3 protein: CASSTTGLGEAFF
V gene: TRBV19; clone size: NA; J gene: TRBJ2-1; D gene: NA; CDR3 DNA: TGTGCCAGTAGGGTCGACAGAAGCTCCTACAATGAGCAGTTCTTC; CDR3 protein: CASRVDRSSYNEQFF
V gene: TRBV2; clone size: NA; J gene: TRBJ1-1; D gene: NA; CDR3 DNA: TGTGCCAGCAGTGAAGTCAGTATGAACACTGAAGCTTTCTTT; CDR3 protein: CASSEVSMNTEAFF
V gene: TRBV6-5; clone size: NA; J gene: TRBJ1-1; D gene: TRBD1; CDR3 DNA: TGTGCCAGCAGTCCCTGGACAGGGAACACTGAAGCTTTCTTT; CDR3 protein: CASSPWTGNTEAFF
V gene: TRBV6-5; clone size: once; J gene: TRBJ1-2; D gene: TRBD1; CDR3 DNA: TGTGCCAGCAGTTCCCCTTACAGGGGGCGCGTAGATGGCTACACCTTC; CDR3 protein: CASSSPYRGRVDGYTF
V gene: TRBV24-1; clone size: NA; J gene: TRBJ1-5; D gene: TRBD1; CDR3 DNA: TGTGCCACCAGTGTGGACAGGGGGCGACAGCCCCAGCATTTT; CDR3 protein: CATSVDRGRQPQHF
V gene: TRBV27; clone size: NA; J gene: TRBJ1-1; D gene: TRBD1; CDR3 DNA: TGTGCCAGCAGCCCGAACAGGGGAAACACTGAAGCTTTCTTT; CDR3 protein: CASSPNRGNTEAFF
V gene: TRBV29-1; clone size: NA; J gene: TRBJ1-2; D gene: NA; CDR3 DNA: TGCAGCGTTGATGGTTCTGCCAGGGCCTATGGCTACACCTTC; CDR3 protein: CSVDGSARAYGYTF
V gene: TRBV15; clone size: once; J gene: TRBJ1-4; D gene: TRBD1; CDR3 DNA: TGTGCCACGAGAGGGACAGCTAATGAAAAACTGTTTTTT; CDR3 protein: CATRGTANEKLFF
V gene: TRBV4-1; clone size: NA; J gene: TRBJ1-5; D gene: NA; CDR3 DNA: TGCGCCAGCAGCCAAAACAGGGAAGTGAATCAGCCCCAGCATTTT; CDR3 protein: CASSQNREVNQPQHF
V gene: TRBV18; clone size: NA; J gene: TRBJ2-2; D gene: TRBD2; CDR3 DNA: TGTGCCAGCTCACCTCCGGGGGGGAGCGATGCGAACACCGGGGAGCTGTTTTTT; CDR3 protein: CASSPPGGSDANTGELFF
V gene: TRBV27; clone size: once; J gene: TRBJ1-2; D gene: NA; CDR3 DNA: TGTGCCAGCAGTTTCAGGGAAACCAACTATGGCTACACCTTC; CDR3 protein: CASSFRETNYGYTF
V gene: TRBV14; clone size: NA; J gene: TRBJ1-1; D gene: NA; CDR3 DNA: TGTGCCAGCAGCCAAGTGGGGGGGGCTTCTGAAGCTTTCTTT; CDR3 protein: CASSQVGGASEAFF
V gene: TRBV10-3; clone size: NA; J gene: TRBJ1-4; D gene: NA; CDR3 DNA: TGTGCCATCAGTGGTGACTATAATGAAAAACTGTTTTTT; CDR3 protein: CAISGDYNEKLFF
V gene: TRBV7-2; clone size: NA; J gene: TRBJ1-4; D gene: TRBD1; CDR3 DNA: TGTGCCAGCAGCACAGGGGTCCTAGGGGAACTGTTTTTT; CDR3 protein: CASSTGVLGELFF
V gene: TRBV12-3/TRBV12-4; clone size: NA; J gene: TRBJ1-2; D gene: NA; CDR3 DNA: TGTGCCAGCAGTCTAACAGGGCGTTATGGCTACACCTTC; CDR3 protein: CASSLTGRYGYTF
V gene: TRBV11-3; clone size: NA; J gene: TRBJ2-1; D gene: TRBD1; CDR3 DNA: TGTGCCAGCAGCTCCCAGGGGGCGTTGGATGAGCAGTTCTTC; CDR3 protein: CASSSQGALDEQFF
V gene: TRBV4-1; clone size: once; J gene: TRBJ2-7; D gene: TRBD2; CDR3 DNA: TGCGCCAGCAGCCAAGGTTGGACTAGCGGGGGGAGGAACGAGCAGTACTTC; CDR3 protein: CASSQGWTSGGRNEQYF
V gene: TRBV27; clone size: NA; J gene: TRBJ2-1; D gene: TRBD2; CDR3 DNA: TGTGCCAGCAGTCTAGCGGGGGGAGGGTACAATGAGCAGTTCTTC; CDR3 protein: CASSLAGGGYNEQFF
V gene: TRBV7-2; clone size: NA; J gene: TRBJ1-1; D gene: TRBD1; CDR3 DNA: TGTGCCAGCAGCGCAAGGGGGCGCTGGAACACTGAAGCTTTCTTT; CDR3 protein: CASSARGRWNTEAFF
V gene: TRBV2; clone size: NA; J gene: TRBJ2-5; D gene: TRBD1; CDR3 DNA: TGTGCCAGCAGTGGGGGACAGCAAGAGACCCAGTACTTC; CDR3 protein: CASSGGQQETQYF
V gene: TRBV7-6; clone size: NA; J gene: TRBJ1-2; D gene: NA; CDR3 DNA: TGTGCCAGCAGCCCAATGAGAGCTAACTATGGCTACACCTTC; CDR3 protein: CASSPMRANYGYTF
V gene: TRBV5-4; clone size: NA; J gene: TRBJ1-1; D gene: NA; CDR3 DNA: TGTGCCAGCAGCTTTTCCCAGTTGAACACTGAAGCTTTCTTT; CDR3 protein: CASSFSQLNTEAFF
V gene: TRBV6-5; clone size: NA; J gene: TRBJ2-3; D gene: TRBD2; CDR3 DNA: TGTGCCAGCAGAACACTAGCGGGGCTTCGAGATACGCAGTATTTT; CDR3 protein: CASRTLAGLRDTQYF
V gene: TRBV18; clone size: NA; J gene: TRBJ2-3; D gene: NA; CDR3 DNA: TGTGCCAGCTCCATGCTAGCGAGAAACTTCCTGAGAAAGACAGATACGCAGTATTTT; CDR3 protein: CASSMLARNFLRKTDTQYF
V gene: TRBV4-1; clone size: NA; J gene: TRBJ2-3; D gene: NA; CDR3 DNA: TGCGCCAGCAGCCAAGATCTAGCGTCGGCGAGCACAGATACGCAGTATTTT; CDR3 protein: CASSQDLASASTDTQYF
V gene: TRBV6-6; clone size: NA; J gene: TRBJ1-5; D gene: TRBD1; CDR3 DNA: TGTGCCAGCAGTTTCGTCCCGGGACAGGGGCAGCCCCAGCATTTT; CDR3 protein: CASSFVPGQGQPQHF
V gene: TRBV5-1; clone size: NA; J gene: TRBJ1-2; D gene: TRBD1; CDR3 DNA: TGCGCCAGCAGCTTGGGACAGGGAGGCGGCTACACCTTC; CDR3 protein: CASSLGQGGGYTF
V gene: TRBV28; clone size: NA; J gene: TRBJ1-5; D gene: NA; CDR3 DNA: TGTGCCAGCAGTTTCCAGGACAGCTTCAATCAGCCCCAGCATTTT; CDR3 protein: CASSFQDSFNQPQHF
V gene: TRBV5-8; clone size: few; J gene: TRBJ1-2; D gene: NA; CDR3 DNA: TGTGCCAGCAGACCAAACAGGGCCCTATCAGGCTACACCTTC; CDR3 protein: CASRPNRALSGYTF
V gene: TRBV7-9; clone size: NA; J gene: TRBJ2-5; D gene: NA; CDR3 DNA: TGTGCCAGCAGCTCAAACAGGGATCAAGAGACCCAGTACTTC; CDR3 protein: CASSSNRDQETQYF
V gene: TRBV5-1; clone size: once; J gene: TRBJ1-2; D gene: NA; CDR3 DNA: TGCGCCAGCAGCTATCCCGACAGATTCTATGGCTACACCTTC; CDR3 protein: CASSYPDRFYGYTF
V gene: TRBV3-1/TRBV3-2; clone size: NA; J gene: TRBJ2-1; D gene: TRBD2; CDR3 DNA: TGTGCCAGCAGCCAAGTTGTTCCCGGACTAGCGGGGGGGCCCGAGCAGTTCTTC; CDR3 protein: CASSQVVPGLAGGPEQFF
V gene: TRBV9; clone size: NA; J gene: TRBJ1-2; D gene: NA; CDR3 DNA: TGTGCCAGCAGCGCGACAGTTAACTATGGCTACACCTTC; CDR3 protein: CASSATVNYGYTF